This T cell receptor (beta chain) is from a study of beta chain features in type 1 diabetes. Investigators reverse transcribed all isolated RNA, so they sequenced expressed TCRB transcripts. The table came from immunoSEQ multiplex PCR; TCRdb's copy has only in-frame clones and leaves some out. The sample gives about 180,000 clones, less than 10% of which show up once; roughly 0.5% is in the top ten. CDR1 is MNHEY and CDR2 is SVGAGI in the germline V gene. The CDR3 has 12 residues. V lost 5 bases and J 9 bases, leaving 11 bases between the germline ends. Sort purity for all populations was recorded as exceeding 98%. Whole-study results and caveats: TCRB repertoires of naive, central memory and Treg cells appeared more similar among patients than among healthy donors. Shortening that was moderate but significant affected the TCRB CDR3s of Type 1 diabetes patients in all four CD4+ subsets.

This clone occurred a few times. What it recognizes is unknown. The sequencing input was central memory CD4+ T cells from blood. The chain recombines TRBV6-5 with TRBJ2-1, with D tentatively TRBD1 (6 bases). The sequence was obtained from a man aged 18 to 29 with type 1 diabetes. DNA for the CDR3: TGTGCCAGCAGTACTCCAGGGGTTGAGCAGTTCTTC. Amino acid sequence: CASSTPGVEQFF.